These T cell receptor beta chains were read from a single sample in a study of cytomegalovirus exposure and HLA in healthy donors. Clones were read by immunoSEQ multiplex PCR, and TCRdb kept only the in-frame ones, dropping some. The sample has 250,000 to 350,000 clones, 80% seen once. Input material: PBMCs. These receptor sequences come from a girl aged 2 to 10 in good health and CMV-seronegative. CDR3s include the opening cysteine and the closing phenylalanine or tryptophan. A D gene is named only where the DNA matches it firmly. The size field is filled for only some rows; it gives once, few, many or a size class.

clone size	V gene	D gene	J gene	CDR3 DNA	CDR3 protein
-	TRBV28	-	TRBJ1-6	TGTGCCAGCAGTTTAGAGGGTTGGGATAATTCACCCCTCCACTTT	CASSLEGWDNSPLHF
-	TRBV18	TRBD1	TRBJ1-4	TGTGCCAGCTCACCCCCGGACAGGGCACGGGAAAAACTGTTTTTT	CASSPPDRAREKLFF
few	TRBV6-6	-	TRBJ1-5	TGTGCCAGCAGTTACGCGGGGGGGAGTCAGCCCCAGCATTTT	CASSYAGGSQPQHF
-	TRBV5-6	TRBD2	TRBJ2-2	TGTGCCAGCAGCTTGGAACGGGAGGTTGGGACCGGGGAGCTGTTTTTT	CASSLEREVGTGELFF
-	TRBV19	TRBD1	TRBJ2-7	TGTGCCAGTAGTGCCGACAGGGACCCCTACGAGCAGTACTTC	CASSADRDPYEQYF
-	TRBV5-4	-	TRBJ1-6	TGTGCCAGCAGCTTGGATAGCTTGGGTTCACCCCTCCACTTT	CASSLDSLGSPLHF
-	TRBV6-5	-	TRBJ1-5	TGTGCCAGCAGTTACTCCCAGGTTCAGCCCCAGCATTTT	CASSYSQVQPQHF
-	TRBV27	TRBD2	TRBJ2-7	TGTGCCAGCAGTTCGCTAGCGGGGGTCCGTCTCTACGAGCAGTACTTC	CASSSLAGVRLYEQYF
-	TRBV7-9	TRBD1	TRBJ1-2	TGTGCCAGCAGGGGACAGGGGAACTATGGCTACACCTTC	CASRGQGNYGYTF
-	TRBV7-7	-	TRBJ1-2	TGTGCCAGCAAGGCCCCGGGAGACTATGGCTACACCTTC	CASKAPGDYGYTF
-	TRBV2	TRBD2	TRBJ2-3	TGTGCCACCATAGGGACTAGCGGGAGAAGCACAGATACGCAGTATTTT	CATIGTSGRSTDTQYF
once	TRBV10-3	TRBD2	TRBJ2-7	TGTGCCATCGCGAACCCCGGGACTAGCGGGAGCTGGTACGAGCAGTACTTC	CAIANPGTSGSWYEQYF
-	TRBV25-1	TRBD1	TRBJ1-2	TGTGCCAGCAGTAAACAGGGGCAGGGAAGTGGCTACACCTTC	CASSKQGQGSGYTF
-	TRBV9	-	TRBJ2-3	TGTGCCAGCAGCGTCTCAGGGACAACCACAGATACGCAGTATTTT	CASSVSGTTTDTQYF
-	TRBV7-2	-	TRBJ1-3	TGTGCCAGCAGCTTAGACGGCAGGGTGAACACCATATATTTT	CASSLDGRVNTIYF
-	TRBV9	TRBD2	TRBJ2-1	TGTGCCAGCAGCCACTTTAGCGGGGGCCTCTCCTACAATGAGCAGTTCTTC	CASSHFSGGLSYNEQFF
-	TRBV9	TRBD2	TRBJ2-1	TGTGCCAGCAGCGTAGGGACTAGCATCAATGAGCAGTTCTTC	CASSVGTSINEQFF
-	TRBV6-1	TRBD1	TRBJ2-7	TGTGCCAGCACGGACAGGGGAGGTCCCTACGAGCAGTACTTC	CASTDRGGPYEQYF
-	TRBV10-3	-	TRBJ1-2	TGTGCCATCAGTGAGTCGGCGGGGTCGGGCTACACCTTC	CAISESAGSGYTF
-	TRBV5-1	-	TRBJ1-6	TGCGCCAGCAGCTTGGCCCAGGGCGATAATTCACCCCTCCACTTT	CASSLAQGDNSPLHF
-	TRBV7-9	TRBD2	TRBJ2-7	TGTTCCAGCAGCGCAACTAGCGGGAGGGCCTACGAGCAGTACTTC	CSSSATSGRAYEQYF
-	TRBV18	-	TRBJ1-1	TGTGCCAGCTCACCGAGGCCGGGGGGGAACACTGAAGCTTTCTTT	CASSPRPGGNTEAFF
-	TRBV7-3	TRBD2	TRBJ2-1	TGTGCCAGCAGCCTAACCGGGACTAGCGGGCGATACAATGAGCAGTTCTTC	CASSLTGTSGRYNEQFF
-	TRBV18	TRBD1	TRBJ1-1	TGTGCCAGCTCACCAAAGGACAGGGAGCCTCGGGGACGAAATGCTGAAGCTTTCTTT	CASSPKDREPRGRNAEAFF
-	TRBV9	TRBD1	TRBJ1-2	TGTGCCAGCAGCGTAGAGGGACAGGGTGCCTATGGCTACACCTTC	CASSVEGQGAYGYTF
-	TRBV5-1	-	TRBJ1-2	TGCGCCAGCAGCTTGGAGAACTCTGCCAGGGGCTACACCTTC	CASSLENSARGYTF
-	TRBV19	-	TRBJ1-1	TGTGCCAGTAGTTTGGAGGGCCCCACTGAAGCTTTCTTT	CASSLEGPTEAFF
once	TRBV11-1	-	TRBJ2-5	TGTGCCAGCAGCGCCCGCGCTCGCGCGGAGACCCAGTACTTC	CASSARARAETQYF
-	TRBV7-9	-	TRBJ1-1	TGTGCCCTAGCCGCTGGCAGGAACACTGAAGCTTTCTTT	CALAAGRNTEAFF
-	TRBV4-2	TRBD2	TRBJ2-7	TGTGCCAGCAGCCAACGGACTAGCGGGGGCCCCCTCTCCTACGAGCAGTACTTC	CASSQRTSGGPLSYEQYF
-	TRBV5-4	TRBD2	TRBJ2-5	TGTGCCAGCAGGCTAGCGGGGTTGGAGACCCAGTACTTC	CASRLAGLETQYF
-	TRBV5-1	-	TRBJ1-2	TGCGCCAGCAGCCCCTCGAGGTTCTTTCATGGCTACACCTTC	CASSPSRFFHGYTF
-	TRBV5-4	-	TRBJ2-3	TGTGCCAGCAGCTTGCGTCTAGGAGGGAAGTCAGATACGCAGTATTTT	CASSLRLGGKSDTQYF
-	TRBV5-1	TRBD1	TRBJ1-2	TGCGCCAGCAGCTGGGGGACAGGGGGGAACTATGGCTACACCTTC	CASSWGTGGNYGYTF
-	TRBV6-5	-	TRBJ1-2	TGTGCCAGCAGCAAGACACCGCACTATGGCTACACCTTC	CASSKTPHYGYTF
few	TRBV28	-	TRBJ2-7	TGTGCCAGCAGTTTACTCAGGGTCTCCTACGAGCAGTACTTC	CASSLLRVSYEQYF
-	TRBV28	TRBD2	TRBJ2-2	TGTGCCAGCATGTCGGGGGGTAACACCGGGGAGCTGTTTTTT	CASMSGGNTGELFF